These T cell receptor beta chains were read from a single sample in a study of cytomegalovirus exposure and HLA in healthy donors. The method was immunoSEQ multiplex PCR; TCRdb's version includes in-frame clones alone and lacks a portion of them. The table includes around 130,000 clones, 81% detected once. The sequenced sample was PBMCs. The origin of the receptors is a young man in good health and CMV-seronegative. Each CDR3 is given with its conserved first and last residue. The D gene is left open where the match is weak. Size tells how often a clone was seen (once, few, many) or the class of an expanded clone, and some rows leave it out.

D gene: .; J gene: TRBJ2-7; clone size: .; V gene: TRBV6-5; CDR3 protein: CASNQGGSSYEQYF; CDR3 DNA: TGTGCCAGCAATCAAGGGGGAAGCTCCTACGAGCAGTACTTC
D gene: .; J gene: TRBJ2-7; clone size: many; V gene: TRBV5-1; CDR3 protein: CASSASITYEQYF; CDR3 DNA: TGCGCCAGCAGCGCGAGTATTACCTACGAGCAGTACTTC
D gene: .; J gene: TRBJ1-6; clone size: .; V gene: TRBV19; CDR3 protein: CASSMREWNSPLHF; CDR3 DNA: TGTGCCAGTAGTATGCGGGAGTGGAATTCACCCCTCCACTTT
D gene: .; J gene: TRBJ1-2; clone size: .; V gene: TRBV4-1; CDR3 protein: CASTSPEARGYTF; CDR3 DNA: TGCGCCAGCACGAGTCCGGAGGCGCGTGGCTACACCTTC
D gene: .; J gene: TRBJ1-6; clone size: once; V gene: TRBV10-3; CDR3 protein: CAISDTGPSPLHF; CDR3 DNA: TGTGCCATCAGTGATACAGGGCCCTCACCCCTCCACTTT
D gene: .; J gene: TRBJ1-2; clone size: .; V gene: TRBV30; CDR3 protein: CAWSPRVADGYTF; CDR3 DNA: TGTGCCTGGAGTCCCCGGGTGGCCGATGGCTACACCTTC
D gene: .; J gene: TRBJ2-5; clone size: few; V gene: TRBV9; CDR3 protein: CASSLQQGFQETQYF; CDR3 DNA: TGTGCCAGCAGCCTCCAACAGGGTTTCCAAGAGACCCAGTACTTC
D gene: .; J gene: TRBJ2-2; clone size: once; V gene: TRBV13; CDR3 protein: CASSSTGNLNTGELFF; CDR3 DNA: TGTGCCAGCAGCTCCACAGGGAATCTGAACACCGGGGAGCTGTTTTTT
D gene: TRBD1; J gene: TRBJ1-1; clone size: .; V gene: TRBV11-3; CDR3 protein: CASSSYGTVAFF; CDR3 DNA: TGTGCCAGCAGCTCGTACGGGACAGTGGCTTTCTTT
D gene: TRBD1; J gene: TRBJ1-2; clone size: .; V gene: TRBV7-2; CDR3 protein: CASSDRDRGYDYGYTF; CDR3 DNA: TGTGCCAGCAGCGACCGGGACAGGGGGTACGACTATGGCTACACCTTC
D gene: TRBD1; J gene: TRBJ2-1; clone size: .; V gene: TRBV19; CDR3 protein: CASSTGQLQGSEQFF; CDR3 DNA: TGTGCCAGTAGCACAGGGCAGTTACAGGGGAGTGAGCAGTTCTTC
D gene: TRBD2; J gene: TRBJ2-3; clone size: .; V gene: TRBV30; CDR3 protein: CAWRLAGATDTQYF; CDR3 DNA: TGTGCCTGGAGACTAGCGGGGGCGACAGATACGCAGTATTTT
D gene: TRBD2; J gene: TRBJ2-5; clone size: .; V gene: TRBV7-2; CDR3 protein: CASSLPRTSGGAFETQYF; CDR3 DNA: TGTGCCAGCAGCCTCCCGCGGACTAGCGGGGGGGCCTTTGAGACCCAGTACTTC
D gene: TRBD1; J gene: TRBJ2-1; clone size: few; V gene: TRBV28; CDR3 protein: CASSSSGTGWHEQFF; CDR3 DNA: TGTGCCAGCAGTTCTTCCGGGACAGGGTGGCATGAGCAGTTCTTC
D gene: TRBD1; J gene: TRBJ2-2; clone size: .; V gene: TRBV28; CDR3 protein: CASSPPQGAVTGELFF; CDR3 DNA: TGTGCCAGCAGTCCACCCCAGGGGGCAGTCACCGGGGAGCTGTTTTTT
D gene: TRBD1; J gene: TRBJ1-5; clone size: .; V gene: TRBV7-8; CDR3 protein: CASSLRTGDPQPQHF; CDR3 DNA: TGTGCCAGCAGCCTACGGACAGGGGACCCTCAGCCCCAGCATTTT
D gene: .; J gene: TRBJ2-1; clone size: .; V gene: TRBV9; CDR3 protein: CASSVVAHNEQFF; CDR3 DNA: TGTGCCAGCAGCGTAGTGGCCCACAATGAGCAGTTCTTC
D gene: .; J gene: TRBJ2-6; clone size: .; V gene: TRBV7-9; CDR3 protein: CASSSVAGANVLTF; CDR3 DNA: TGTGCCAGCAGCTCGGTTGCTGGGGCCAACGTCCTGACTTTC
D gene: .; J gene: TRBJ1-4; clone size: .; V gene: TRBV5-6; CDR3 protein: CASSFKVRAVEKLFF; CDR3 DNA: TGTGCCAGCAGCTTCAAGGTCAGGGCAGTTGAAAAACTGTTTTTT
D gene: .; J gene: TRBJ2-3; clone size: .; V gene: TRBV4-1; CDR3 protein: CATSHPLDTQYF; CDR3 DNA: TGCGCCACCTCACACCCCTTAGATACGCAGTATTTT
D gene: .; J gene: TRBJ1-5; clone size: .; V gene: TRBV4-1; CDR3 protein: CASSQAYGVGTMNQPQHF; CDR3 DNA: TGCGCCAGCAGCCAAGCCTACGGGGTGGGAACGATGAATCAGCCCCAGCATTTT
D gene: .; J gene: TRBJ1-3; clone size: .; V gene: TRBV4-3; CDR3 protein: CASSQSTTGRSGNTIYF; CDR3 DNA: TGCGCCAGCAGCCAATCCACTACAGGGAGATCTGGAAACACCATATATTTT
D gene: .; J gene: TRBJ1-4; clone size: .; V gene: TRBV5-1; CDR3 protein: CASTLSPATNEKLFF; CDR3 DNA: TGCGCCAGCACCTTATCTCCAGCAACTAATGAAAAACTGTTTTTT
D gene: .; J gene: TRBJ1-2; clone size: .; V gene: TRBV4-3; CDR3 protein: CASSQEVPPTGNYGYTF; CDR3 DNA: TGCGCCAGCAGCCAAGAGGTCCCTCCTACTGGTAACTATGGCTACACCTTC
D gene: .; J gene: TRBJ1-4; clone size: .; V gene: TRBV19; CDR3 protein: CASSWSGNEKLFF; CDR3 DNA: TGTGCCAGTAGTTGGTCGGGTAATGAAAAACTGTTTTTT
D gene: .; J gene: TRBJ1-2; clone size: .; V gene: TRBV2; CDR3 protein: CASSEGGGYFGYTF; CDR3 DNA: TGTGCCAGCAGTGAAGGAGGGGGATATTTCGGCTACACCTTC
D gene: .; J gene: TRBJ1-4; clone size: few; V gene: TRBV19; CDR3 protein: CASREAPNEKLFF; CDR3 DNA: TGTGCCAGTAGAGAGGCACCTAATGAAAAACTGTTTTTT
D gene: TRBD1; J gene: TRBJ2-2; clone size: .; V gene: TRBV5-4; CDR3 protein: CASSLEGTGVTGELFF; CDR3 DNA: TGTGCCAGCAGCTTGGAGGGGACAGGGGTCACCGGGGAGCTGTTTTTT
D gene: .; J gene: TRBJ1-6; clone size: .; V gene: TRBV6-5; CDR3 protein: CASSYYLSNSPLHF; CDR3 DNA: TGTGCCAGCAGTTACTATCTAAGTAATTCACCCCTCCACTTT
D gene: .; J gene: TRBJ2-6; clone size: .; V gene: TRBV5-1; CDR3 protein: CASSLLGFSGANVLTF; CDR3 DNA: TGCGCCAGCAGCCTGCTAGGATTCTCTGGGGCCAACGTCCTGACTTTC
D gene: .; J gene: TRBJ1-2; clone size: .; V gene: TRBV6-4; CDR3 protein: CASSEFSGSAYGYTF; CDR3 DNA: TGTGCCAGCAGTGAGTTTTCAGGGTCGGCCTATGGCTACACCTTC
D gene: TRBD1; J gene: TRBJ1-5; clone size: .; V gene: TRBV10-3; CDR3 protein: CAIRAAGGIGQPQHF; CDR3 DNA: TGTGCCATCAGGGCGGCAGGGGGTATCGGACAGCCCCAGCATTTT
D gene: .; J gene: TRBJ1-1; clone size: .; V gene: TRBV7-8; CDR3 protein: CASQRPVIEAFF; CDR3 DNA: TGTGCCAGTCAGAGGCCTGTCATTGAAGCTTTCTTT
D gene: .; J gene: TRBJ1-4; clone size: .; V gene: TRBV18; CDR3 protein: CASSPPMGAGEKLFF; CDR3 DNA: TGTGCCAGCTCACCACCGATGGGGGCCGGCGAAAAACTGTTTTTT